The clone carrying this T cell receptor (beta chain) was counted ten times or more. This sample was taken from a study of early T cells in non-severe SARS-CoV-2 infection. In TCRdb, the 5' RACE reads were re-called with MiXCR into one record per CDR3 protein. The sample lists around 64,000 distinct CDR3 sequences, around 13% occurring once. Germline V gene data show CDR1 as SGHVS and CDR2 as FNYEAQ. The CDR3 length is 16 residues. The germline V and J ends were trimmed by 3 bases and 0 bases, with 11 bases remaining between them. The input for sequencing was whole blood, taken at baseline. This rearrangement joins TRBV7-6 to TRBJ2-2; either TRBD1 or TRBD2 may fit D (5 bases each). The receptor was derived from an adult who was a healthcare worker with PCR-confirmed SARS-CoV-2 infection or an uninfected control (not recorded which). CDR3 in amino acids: CASSLVSGPNTGELFF. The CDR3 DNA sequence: TGTGCCAGCAGCTTGGTTTCGGGGCCGAACACCGGGGAGCTGTTTTTT.